The clone carrying this TCR beta chain was detected a few times. Its cognate antigen is unknown. RNA transcripts provided the source from which TCR beta CDR3 regions were amplified. HTBI primers drove first-round RT-PCR of the TCR CDR3. TCRdb passed the multiplex PCR reads through MiXCR, listing each CDR3 protein once. The sample holds a few hundred thousand distinct CDR3 sequences, 15% to 17% seen once. The data belong to a study of T cells in Graves' hyperthyroidism and ophthalmopathy. On the study more broadly: Upon initial diagnosis and before any treatment, peripheral blood was collected.

Notes on the study in general: Prediction of ophthalmopathy progression came a median approximately 6.5 months pre-onset.

The CDR3 has 13 amino acids. V dropped 8 bases and J dropped 0; count of bases not matched to a gene: 0. CDR1 is MDHEN, CDR2 SYDVKM, per germline. Newly diagnosed hyperthyroidism, duration under 2 months, in patients aged 18 to 65. Uncontrolled infections, other autoimmune diseases, pregnancy or lactation led to exclusion of patients. The chain couples TRBV28 to TRBJ1-3; 8 bases are a match to TRBD1. The sequenced sample was blood. The sequence was obtained from a woman in her 30s with Graves' hyperthyroidism. CDR3 DNA: TGTGCCAGCGGGACAGGCTCTGGAAACACCATATATTTT. Amino acid sequence: CASGTGSGNTIYF.